One sample yielded the 27 T cell receptor beta chains listed below, sequenced in a study of blood T cell repertoires in COVID-19. Only in-frame clones appear in the TCRdb table, and some are missing; sequencing was by immunoSEQ multiplex PCR. The sample shows tens of thousands of clones, 80% to 90% of them seen only once. Sequencing used peripheral blood. Receptors originate from a woman aged 45-59 years with active COVID-19.

In this sample, this clone turned up a few times. The rearrangement uses TRBV4-2 and TRBJ1-3, with a possible D match to TRBD1 (5 bases). The CDR3 runs 15 residues. CDR1 is LGHNA and CDR2 is YNFKEQ in the germline V gene. The V end lost 4 bases, the J end lost 4 bases, and 14 bases lay between the germline ends. The CDR3 DNA follows: TGTGCCAGCAGCCCAGGCGTGGGGGGAGGAAACACCATATATTTT. Its protein product is CASSPGVGGGNTIYF.

As DNA, the CDR3 is TGCGCCAGCAGCTCAACCGGGACAGCTGACAATGAGCAGTTCTTC. It encodes CASSSTGTADNEQFF. The rearrangement joins TRBV5-1 to TRBJ2-1; 7 bases are a match to TRBD1. The CDR3 runs to 15 residues. Germline CDR1 and CDR2: SGHRS and YFSETQ. V was clipped by 3 bases and J by 5 bases; unmatched bases: 8.

The genes are TRBV5-1 and TRBJ2-4; a possible D gene is TRBD2 (5 bases). Trimming shortened V by 1 base and J by 0 bases, and 8 bases separated the two germline ends. The germline CDR1 and CDR2 sequences are SGHRS and YFSETQ. The CDR3 consists of 15 residues. DNA for the CDR3: TGCGCCAGCAGCTTGAGAGGGCAAGCCAAAAACATTCAGTACTTC. Amino acid sequence: CASSLRGQAKNIQYF.

The V and J genes are TRBV5-5 and TRBJ2-1; 9 bases match TRBD1. The CDR3 length is 20 residues. The V gene's germline CDR1 is SGHKS and CDR2 YYEKEE (reference sequence). J gave up 7 bases and V 0 bases, and 20 bases lay outside the gene matches. In DNA form, the CDR3 reads TGTGCCAGCAGCTTGGTGTTGCGGACAGGGGTACAGACGATCGTGAATGAGCAGTTCTTC. This gives the protein CASSLVLRTGVQTIVNEQFF.

The V and J genes are TRBV5-1 and TRBJ2-7, with D possibly matching TRBD1 (6 bases). This CDR3 comprises 14 residues. Germline V gene data show CDR1 as SGHRS and CDR2 as YFSETQ. V gave up 6 bases and J gave up 6 bases, with 19 bases separating them. CDR3 sequence: CASTWNREISEQYF. Here the CDR3 DNA reads TGCGCCAGCACCTGGAACAGGGAAATAAGCGAGCAGTACTTC.

This clone has just a few counts. V gene TRBV9 combines with J gene TRBJ2-3; D unresolved. The germline V gene encodes CDR1 SGDLS and CDR2 YYNGEE. V lost 0 bases and J 4 bases, leaving 6 bases between the germline ends. The CDR3 is made up of 13 amino acids. The CDR3 loop is CASSVGPPDTQYF. In nucleotides, the CDR3 is TGTGCCAGCAGCGTAGGGCCGCCAGATACGCAGTATTTT.

The rearrangement links TRBV5-6 to TRBJ1-1, with 11 positions matching TRBD1. The CDR3 loop spans 15 amino acids. Looked up from germline, CDR1 is SGHDT and CDR2 is YYEEEE. After removal of 6 bases from V and 0 bases from J, the junction contained 4 bases not matched to a gene. This chain's CDR3 is CASNGQGALNTEAFF. The CDR3, as DNA: TGTGCCAGCAACGGACAGGGGGCGCTGAACACTGAAGCTTTCTTT.

The chain is built from TRBV4-1 and TRBJ1-3; 9 bases map to TRBD1. From germline, CDR1 is MGHRA and CDR2 YSYEKL. The length of the CDR3 is 15 residues. Trimming took 3 bases from V and 3 from J; bases not matched to a gene: 3. CDR3 sequence: CASSHPDRGGNTIYF. CDR3 DNA: TGCGCCAGCAGCCATCCGGACAGGGGTGGAAACACCATATATTTT.

V and J are TRBV10-1 and TRBJ1-1; 12 positions match TRBD1. In germline, CDR1 is WNHNN, CDR2 SYGVQD (reference sequence). Trimming at V came to 5 bases and at J to 6 bases, leaving 4 bases not matched to a gene. The CDR3 runs 14 residues. CDR3 protein: CASSWGQGAAEAFF. The DNA for the CDR3 is TGCGCCAGCAGTTGGGGACAGGGGGCCGCTGAAGCTTTCTTT.

The chain employs TRBV7-3 and TRBJ2-7; possibly TRBD2 for D (6 bases). The length of the CDR3 is 15 residues. Germline assignment: CDR1 SGHTA and CDR2 FQGTGA. The V end lost 1 base, the J end lost 7 bases, and 17 bases lay between the germline ends. CDR3 loop: CASSLRGDSGEEQYF. The CDR3 region has the DNA TGTGCCAGCAGCTTAAGGGGGGACTCGGGGGAAGAGCAGTACTTC. The whole variable domain, filled in from reference TRBV7-3 and TRBJ2-7, reads GAGVSQTPSNKVTEKGKYVELRCDPISGHTALYWYRQSLGQGPEFLIYFQGTGAADDSGLPNDRFFAVRPEGSVSTLKIQRTERGDSAVYLCASSLRGDSGEEQYFGPGTRLTVT.

The rearrangement joins TRBV10-3 to TRBJ2-7; perhaps TRBD1 as D (6 bases). The length of the CDR3 is 12 residues. V lost 4 bases, J lost 4 bases, and 8 bases lay in between. CDR1 is ENHRY and CDR2 is SYGVKD in the germline V gene. This CDR3 is CAISVGGYEQYF. As DNA, the CDR3 is TGTGCCATCAGTGTAGGGGGATACGAGCAGTACTTC.

The chain has TRBV30 and TRBJ1-1; D is ambiguous. The V and J ends lost 2 bases and 8 bases respectively, with 15 bases between them. This CDR3 contains 13 residues. Germline CDR1 and CDR2: GTSNPN and SVGIG (reference sequence). CDR3 coding DNA: TGTGCCTGGAGTCGAACCCCGGGAGCCGAAGCTTTCTTT. It is translated as CAWSRTPGAEAFF.

The V call is TRBV7-2, the J call TRBJ1-5, with 9 nucleotides matching TRBD1. Germline V lookup: CDR1 SGHTA, CDR2 FQGNSA. This CDR3 is 15 amino acids long. Unmatched junction bases numbered 6, after V lost 3 bases and J lost 6 bases. The CDR3 loop reads CASSFVTGGLQPQHF. DNA for the CDR3: TGTGCCAGCAGCTTTGTGACAGGGGGTCTTCAGCCCCAGCATTTT.

The chain uses TRBV7-3 and TRBJ1-1; 9 bases are shared with TRBD1. CDR1 and CDR2 from the germline V gene are SGHTA and FQGTGA. Trimming at V came to 5 bases and at J to 6 bases, leaving 7 bases not matched to a gene. CDR3 length equals 14 residues. CDR3 residues: CASSPGTGYAEAFF. DNA of the CDR3: TGTGCCAGCAGCCCCGGGACAGGGTATGCTGAAGCTTTCTTT. The full variable domain, rest sourced from reference TRBV7-3 and TRBJ1-1, is GAGVSQTPSNKVTEKGKYVELRCDPISGHTALYWYRQSLGQGPEFLIYFQGTGAADDSGLPNDRFFAVRPEGSVSTLKIQRTERGDSAVYLCASSPGTGYAEAFFGQGTRLTVV.

V usage is TRBV12-3 or TRBV12-4 and J usage is TRBJ1-2; a possible D gene is TRBD1 (5 bases). There are 13 residues in the CDR3. Trimming left V 3 bases short and J 5 bases short, with 10 bases between. CDR3 residues: CASSFQGTYGYTF. CDR3 nucleotides: TGTGCCAGCAGTTTCCAGGGAACTTATGGCTACACCTTC.

The chain combines TRBV12-3 or TRBV12-4 with TRBJ2-3, with D unresolved. The CDR3 totals 13 residues. Trimming removed 0 bases from V and 4 bases from J, with 5 bases in between. The CDR3, as DNA: TGTGCCAGCAGTTTAGCCCTAGCAGATACGCAGTATTTT. It is translated as CASSLALADTQYF.

The chain has TRBV7-3 and TRBJ1-1; D is unclear. Trimming cost V 2 bases and J 7 bases, with 8 bases left between them. The CDR3 runs 12 residues. Germline CDR1 SGHTA, CDR2 FQGTGA. The CDR3 loop is CASSLGSGEAFF. CDR3 nucleotide sequence: TGTGCCAGCAGCTTAGGGAGTGGTGAAGCTTTCTTT.

This sequence joins TRBV23-1 and TRBJ2-7, with 7 bases lining up with TRBD2. TRBV23-1 is assigned to the ORF class and has an uncertain function. The J segment lost 7 bases and the V segment lost 3 bases, leaving 3 bases of the junction unmatched. The CDR3 runs 12 residues. Written as DNA, the CDR3 is TGCGCCAGCAGTCACCGGGGGGAAGAGCAGTACTTC. Translation: CASSHRGEEQYF.

The CDR3 region is CASSKAGDGDTQYF. The CDR3 DNA reads as TGCGCCAGCAGCAAAGCGGGAGATGGAGATACGCAGTATTTT. The chain recombines TRBV10-1 with TRBJ2-3; 8 bases fit TRBD2. Germline V gene data show CDR1 as WNHNN and CDR2 as SYGVQD (reference sequence). With 6 bases clipped from V and 5 bases from J, the junction kept 7 bases outside the gene matches. This CDR3 has 14 residues.

This clone was detected only once. The J gene is TRBJ1-6, the V gene TRBV4-1; D ambiguous. Trimming took off 1 base at V and 1 base at J, with 8 bases between the two ends. CDR1 MGHRA and CDR2 YSYEKL come from the germline V gene. The CDR3 loop spans 16 amino acids. Written as DNA, the CDR3 is TGCGCCAGCAGCCAAGGGAGGGCGTCCTATAATTCACCCCTCCACTTT. It is translated as CASSQGRASYNSPLHF.

The count of this clone is one. The J gene is TRBJ2-1, the V gene TRBV27; D possibly corresponds to TRBD1 (6 bases). V dropped 5 bases and J dropped 4 bases, with 18 bases sitting between them. The CDR3 is 16 residues long. Germline assignment: CDR1 MNHEY and CDR2 SMNVEV (reference sequence). This CDR3 reads CASSPSSGTPYNEQFF. The CDR3 region has the DNA TGTGCCAGCAGTCCATCGTCCGGGACACCTTACAATGAGCAGTTCTTC.

In its sample, this clone was seen once. This sequence joins TRBV6-5 and TRBJ1-2; maybe TRBD1 (5 bases). V was shortened by 0 bases and J by 8 bases, with 13 bases between the two germline ends. Germline V lookup: CDR1 MNHEY, CDR2 SVGAGI. The CDR3 is made up of 14 amino acids. The CDR3 region has the DNA TGTGCCAGCAGTTACTCGGACAAACCTGGCGGCTACACCTTC. Its translation: CASSYSDKPGGYTF.

V and J are TRBV27 and TRBJ2-1; tentative D call: TRBD2 (6 bases). The CDR3 loop spans 12 amino acids. Per germline, CDR1 MNHEY and CDR2 SMNVEV (reference sequence). Trimming stripped 6 bases from V and 10 bases from J, with 13 bases between. The CDR3 here is CASSRERGEQFF. CDR3 nucleotides: TGTGCCAGCAGCCGAGAACGGGGGGAGCAGTTCTTC.

The rearrangement joins TRBV6-6 to TRBJ1-3; D gene uncertain. The CDR3 has 16 residues. V was cut by 1 base and J by 0 bases, with 10 bases left in between. Germline loops: CDR1 MNHNY, CDR2 SVGAGI (reference sequence). The CDR3 sequence is CASSYYVRDSGNTIYF. The DNA for the CDR3 is TGTGCCAGCAGTTACTATGTTCGGGACTCTGGAAACACCATATATTTT.

The V call is TRBV24-1, the J call TRBJ2-7, with 8 bases fitting TRBD1. The CDR3 totals 15 residues. Trimming removed 4 bases from V and 0 bases from J; junction bases left unmatched: 4. CDR1 and CDR2 from the germline V gene are KGHDR and SFDVKD. CDR3 region: CATSETGQDSYEQYF. CDR3 DNA: TGTGCCACCAGTGAGACGGGACAGGACTCCTACGAGCAGTACTTC.

CDR3 nucleotides: TGTGCCAGCAGCCAAGGGTTAACAGTGGAAACAGATACGCAGTATTTT. It yields the protein CASSQGLTVETDTQYF. The V call is TRBV3-1 (or the pseudogene TRBV3-2), the J call TRBJ2-3; D uncertain. The V end was cut by 1 base, the J end by 3 bases, with 14 bases between. Germline lookup yields CDR1 LGHDT and CDR2 YNNKEL (reference sequence). CDR3 size: 16 residues.

The rearrangement uses TRBV10-3 and TRBJ2-1; TRBD2 aligns across 7 bases. V was clipped by 6 bases and J by 7 bases; unmatched bases: 15. The CDR3 is made up of 16 amino acids. Germline loops: CDR1 ENHRY, CDR2 SYGVKD. The CDR3 DNA follows: TGTGCCATCAGCGACCCTGAAGGGAGGGCCCGGAATGAGCAGTTCTTC. Residues: CAISDPEGRARNEQFF.